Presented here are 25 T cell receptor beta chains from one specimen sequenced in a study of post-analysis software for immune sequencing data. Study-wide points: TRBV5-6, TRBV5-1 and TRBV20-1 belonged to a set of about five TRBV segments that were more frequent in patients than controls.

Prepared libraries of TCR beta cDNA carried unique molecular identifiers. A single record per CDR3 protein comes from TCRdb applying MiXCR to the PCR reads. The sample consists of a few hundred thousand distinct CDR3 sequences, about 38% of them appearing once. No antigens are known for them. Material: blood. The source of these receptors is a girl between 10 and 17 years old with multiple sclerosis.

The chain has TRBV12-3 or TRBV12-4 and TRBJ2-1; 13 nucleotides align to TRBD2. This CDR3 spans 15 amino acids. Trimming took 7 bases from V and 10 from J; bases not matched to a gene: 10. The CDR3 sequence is CASTSLAGGPWEQFF. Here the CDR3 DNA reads TGTGCCAGCACCTCACTAGCGGGAGGGCCCTGGGAGCAGTTCTTC.

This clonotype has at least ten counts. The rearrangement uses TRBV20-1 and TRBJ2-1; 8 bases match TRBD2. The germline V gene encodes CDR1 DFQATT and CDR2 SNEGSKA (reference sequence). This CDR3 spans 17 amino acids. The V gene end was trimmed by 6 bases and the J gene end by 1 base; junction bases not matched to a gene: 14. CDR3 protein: CSAVAPRLAGSYNEQFF. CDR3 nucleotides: TGCAGTGCCGTGGCTCCCCGGCTAGCGGGTTCCTACAATGAGCAGTTCTTC.

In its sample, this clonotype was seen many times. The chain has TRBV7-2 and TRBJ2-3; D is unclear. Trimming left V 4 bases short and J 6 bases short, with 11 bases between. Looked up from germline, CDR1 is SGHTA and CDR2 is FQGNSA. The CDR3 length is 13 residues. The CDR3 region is CASSSQVLDTQYF. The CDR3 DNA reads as TGTGCCAGCAGCTCCCAGGTTTTGGATACGCAGTATTTT.

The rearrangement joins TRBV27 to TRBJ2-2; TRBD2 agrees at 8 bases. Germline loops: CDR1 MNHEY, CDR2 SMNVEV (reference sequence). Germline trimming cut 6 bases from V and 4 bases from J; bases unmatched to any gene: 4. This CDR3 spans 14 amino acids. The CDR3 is CASRIREGTGELFF. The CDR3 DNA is TGTGCCAGCAGGATCCGGGAGGGCACCGGGGAGCTGTTTTTT.

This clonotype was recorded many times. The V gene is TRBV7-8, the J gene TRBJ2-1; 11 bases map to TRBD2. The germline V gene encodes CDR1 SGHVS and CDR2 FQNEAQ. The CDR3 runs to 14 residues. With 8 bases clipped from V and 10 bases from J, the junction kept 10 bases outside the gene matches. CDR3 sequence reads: CASYETSGAGEQFF. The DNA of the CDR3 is TGTGCCAGCTATGAGACTAGCGGGGCTGGCGAGCAGTTCTTC.

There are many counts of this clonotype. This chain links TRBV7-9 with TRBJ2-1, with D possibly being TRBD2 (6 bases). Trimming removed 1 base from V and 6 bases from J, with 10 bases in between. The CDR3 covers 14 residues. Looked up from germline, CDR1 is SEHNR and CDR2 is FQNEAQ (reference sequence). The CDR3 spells CASSLEMGGNEQFF. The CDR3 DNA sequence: TGTGCCAGCAGCTTAGAAATGGGGGGCAATGAGCAGTTCTTC.

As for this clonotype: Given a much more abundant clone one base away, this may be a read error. The CDR3 DNA reads as TGCGCCGGCAGCCCCAGCGGACAGGTATATGGCTACACCTTC. Its translation is CAGSPSGQVYGYTF. The J gene is TRBJ1-2, the V gene TRBV5-1; the match to TRBD1 covers 7 bases. Looked up from germline, CDR1 is SGHRS and CDR2 is YFSETQ. CDR3 length: 14 residues.

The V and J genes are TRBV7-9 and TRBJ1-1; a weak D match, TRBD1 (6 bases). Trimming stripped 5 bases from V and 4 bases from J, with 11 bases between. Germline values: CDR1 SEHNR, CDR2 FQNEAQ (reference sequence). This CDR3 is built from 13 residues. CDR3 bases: TGTGCCAGCAGCACTTCAGGGGTCACTGAAGCTTTCTTT. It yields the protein CASSTSGVTEAFF.

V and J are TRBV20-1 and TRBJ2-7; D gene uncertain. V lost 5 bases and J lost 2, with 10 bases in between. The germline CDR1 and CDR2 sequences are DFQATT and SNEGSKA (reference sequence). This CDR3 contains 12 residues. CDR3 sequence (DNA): TGCAGTGCTGTCAGCCCCCCCTACGAGCAGTACTTC. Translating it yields CSAVSPPYEQYF.

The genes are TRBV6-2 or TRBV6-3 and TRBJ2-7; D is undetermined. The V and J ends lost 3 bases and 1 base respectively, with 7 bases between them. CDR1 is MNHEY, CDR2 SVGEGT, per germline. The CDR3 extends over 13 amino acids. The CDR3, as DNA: TGTGCCAGCAGTTATGACCGATCCTACGAGCAGTACTTC. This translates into CASSYDRSYEQYF.

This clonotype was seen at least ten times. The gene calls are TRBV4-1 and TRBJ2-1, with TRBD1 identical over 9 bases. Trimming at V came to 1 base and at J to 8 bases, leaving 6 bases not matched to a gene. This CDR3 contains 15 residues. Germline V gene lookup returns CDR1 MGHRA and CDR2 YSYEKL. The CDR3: CASSQVGTGIDEQFF. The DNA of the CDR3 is TGCGCCAGCAGCCAAGTGGGGACAGGGATTGATGAGCAGTTCTTC.

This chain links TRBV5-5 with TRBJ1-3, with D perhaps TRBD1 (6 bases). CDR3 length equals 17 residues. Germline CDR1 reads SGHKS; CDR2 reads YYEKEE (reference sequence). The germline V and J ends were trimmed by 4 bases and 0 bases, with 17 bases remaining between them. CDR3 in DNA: TGTGCCAGCAGCAAGTCCGGGACACTATACTCTGGAAACACCATATATTTT. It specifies CASSKSGTLYSGNTIYF.

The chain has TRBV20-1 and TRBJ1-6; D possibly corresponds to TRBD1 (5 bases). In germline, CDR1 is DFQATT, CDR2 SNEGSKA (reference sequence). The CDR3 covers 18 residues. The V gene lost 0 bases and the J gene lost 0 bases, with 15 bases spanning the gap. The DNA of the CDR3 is TGCAGTGCTAGAGAAAAATCGAACAGGAGCTCCTATAATTCACCCCTCCACTTT. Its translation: CSAREKSNRSSYNSPLHF.

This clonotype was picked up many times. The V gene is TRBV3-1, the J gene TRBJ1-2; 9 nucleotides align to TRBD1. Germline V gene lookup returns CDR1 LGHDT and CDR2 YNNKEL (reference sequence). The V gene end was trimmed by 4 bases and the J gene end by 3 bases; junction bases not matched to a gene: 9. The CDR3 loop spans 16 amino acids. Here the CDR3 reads CASSRLLTGGDYGYTF. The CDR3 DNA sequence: TGTGCCAGCAGCCGACTACTCACAGGGGGCGACTATGGCTACACCTTC.

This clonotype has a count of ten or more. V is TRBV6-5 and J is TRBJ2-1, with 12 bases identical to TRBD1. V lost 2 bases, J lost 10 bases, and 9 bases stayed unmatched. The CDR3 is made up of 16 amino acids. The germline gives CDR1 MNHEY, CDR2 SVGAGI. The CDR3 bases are TGTGCCAGCAGTTACGGAGTGGGACAGGGGGCGGGAGAGCAGTTCTTC. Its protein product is CASSYGVGQGAGEQFF.

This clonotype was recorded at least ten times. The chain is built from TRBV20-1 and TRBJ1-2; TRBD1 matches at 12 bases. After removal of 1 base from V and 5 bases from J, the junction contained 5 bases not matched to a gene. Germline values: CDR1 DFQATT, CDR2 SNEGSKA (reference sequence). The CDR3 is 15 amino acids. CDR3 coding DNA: TGCAGTGCTAGAGCCGGGACAGGGGGCGGGTATGGCTACACCTTC. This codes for CSARAGTGGGYGYTF.

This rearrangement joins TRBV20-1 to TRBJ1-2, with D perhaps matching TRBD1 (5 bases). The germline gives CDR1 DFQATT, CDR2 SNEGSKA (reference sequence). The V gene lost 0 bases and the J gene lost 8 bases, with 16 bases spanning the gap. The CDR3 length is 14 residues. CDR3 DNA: TGCAGTGCTAGAGATTCCGGGACCCAGAGGGGCTACACCTTC. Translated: CSARDSGTQRGYTF.

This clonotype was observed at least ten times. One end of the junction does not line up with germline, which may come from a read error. The CDR3 loop is CATSRAWDTQYF. The CDR3 DNA reads TGTGCCACCAGTAGAGCGTGGGATACGCAGTATTTT. The V gene is TRBV15, the J gene TRBJ2-3; unclear D gene. Germline V gives CDR1 LNHNV, CDR2 YYDKDF (reference sequence). This CDR3 is 12 amino acids long.

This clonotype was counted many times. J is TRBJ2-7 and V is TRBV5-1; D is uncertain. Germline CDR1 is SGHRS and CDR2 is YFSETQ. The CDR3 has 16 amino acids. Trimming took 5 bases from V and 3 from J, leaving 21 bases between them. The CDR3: CASRQGAGLSNYEQYF. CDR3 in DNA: TGCGCCAGCAGACAAGGAGCTGGGCTATCGAACTACGAGCAGTACTTC.

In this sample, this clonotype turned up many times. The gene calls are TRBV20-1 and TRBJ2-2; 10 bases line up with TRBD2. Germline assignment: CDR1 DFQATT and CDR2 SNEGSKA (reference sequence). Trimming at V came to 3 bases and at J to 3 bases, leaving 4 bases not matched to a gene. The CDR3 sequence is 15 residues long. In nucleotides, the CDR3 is TGCAGTGCTAGGGCCGGGACTAGCGACACCGGGGAGCTGTTTTTT. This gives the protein CSARAGTSDTGELFF.

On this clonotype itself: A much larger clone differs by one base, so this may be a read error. The CDR3 sequence is CAGLPDLGDTQYF. CDR3 DNA: TGTGCCGGCCTCCCGGACCTGGGAGATACGCAGTATTTT. The chain recombines TRBV27 with TRBJ2-3; D unresolved. Trimming stripped 11 bases from V and 5 bases from J, with 17 bases between. The germline gives CDR1 MNHEY, CDR2 SMNVEV (reference sequence). This CDR3 region has 13 residues.

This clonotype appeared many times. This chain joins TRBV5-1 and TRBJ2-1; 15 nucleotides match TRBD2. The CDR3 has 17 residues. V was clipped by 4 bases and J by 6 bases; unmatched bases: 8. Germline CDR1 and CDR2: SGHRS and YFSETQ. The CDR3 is CASSLGLAGGPLNEQFF. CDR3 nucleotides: TGCGCCAGCAGCCTAGGACTAGCGGGAGGGCCACTCAATGAGCAGTTCTTC.

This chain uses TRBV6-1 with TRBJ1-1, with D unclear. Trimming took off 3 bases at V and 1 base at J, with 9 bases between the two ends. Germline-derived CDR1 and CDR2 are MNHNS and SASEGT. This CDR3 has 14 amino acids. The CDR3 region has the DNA TGTGCCAGCAGTGACTATCCTAGGAACACTGAAGCTTTCTTT. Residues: CASSDYPRNTEAFF.

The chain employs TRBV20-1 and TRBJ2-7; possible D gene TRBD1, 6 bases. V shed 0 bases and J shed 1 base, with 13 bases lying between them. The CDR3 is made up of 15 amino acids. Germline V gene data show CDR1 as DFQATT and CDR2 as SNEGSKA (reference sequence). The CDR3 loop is CSARDGGHYSYEQYF. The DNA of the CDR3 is TGCAGTGCTAGAGATGGGGGACACTATTCCTACGAGCAGTACTTC.

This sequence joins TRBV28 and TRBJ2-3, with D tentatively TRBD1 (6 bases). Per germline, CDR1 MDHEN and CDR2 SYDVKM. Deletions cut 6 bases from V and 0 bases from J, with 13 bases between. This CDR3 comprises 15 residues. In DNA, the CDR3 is TGTGCCAGCAGCCCGGGACATGCTAGCACAGATACGCAGTATTTT. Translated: CASSPGHASTDTQYF.